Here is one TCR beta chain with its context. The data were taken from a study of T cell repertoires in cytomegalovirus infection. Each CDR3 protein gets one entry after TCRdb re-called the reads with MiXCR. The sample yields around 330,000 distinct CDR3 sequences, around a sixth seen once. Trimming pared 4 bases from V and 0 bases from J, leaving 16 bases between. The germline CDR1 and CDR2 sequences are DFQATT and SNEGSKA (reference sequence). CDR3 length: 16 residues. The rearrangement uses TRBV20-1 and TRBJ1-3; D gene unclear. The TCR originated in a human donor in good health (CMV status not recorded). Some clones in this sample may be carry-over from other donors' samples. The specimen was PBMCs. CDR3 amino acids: CSAIPFSARSGNTIYF. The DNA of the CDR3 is TGCAGTGCTATACCGTTTTCGGCCCGCTCTGGAAACACCATATATTTT.